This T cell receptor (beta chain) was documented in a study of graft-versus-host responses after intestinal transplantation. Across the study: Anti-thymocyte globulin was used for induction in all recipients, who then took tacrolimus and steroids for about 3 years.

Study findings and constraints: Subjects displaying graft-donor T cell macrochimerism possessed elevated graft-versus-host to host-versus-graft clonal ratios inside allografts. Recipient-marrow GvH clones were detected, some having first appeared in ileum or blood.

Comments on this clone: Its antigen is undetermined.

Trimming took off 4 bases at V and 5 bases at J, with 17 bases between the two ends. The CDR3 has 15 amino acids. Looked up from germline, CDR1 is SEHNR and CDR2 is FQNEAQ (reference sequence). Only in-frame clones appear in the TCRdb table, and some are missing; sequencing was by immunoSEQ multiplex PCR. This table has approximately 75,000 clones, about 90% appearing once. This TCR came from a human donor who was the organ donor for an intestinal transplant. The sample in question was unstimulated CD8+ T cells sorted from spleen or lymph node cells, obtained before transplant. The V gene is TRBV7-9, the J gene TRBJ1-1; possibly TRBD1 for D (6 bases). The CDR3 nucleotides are TGTGCCAGCAGCTCCTGGGGACAAAGATCAACTGAAGCTTTCTTT. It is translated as CASSSWGQRSTEAFF.